This T cell receptor beta chain is from a study of identical twins (TCRdb year 2016). Regarding the research as a whole: The study deep-sequenced TCR alpha and beta repertoires from monozygotic twins, unrelated adults of various ages and cord blood to test whether fetal clonotypes persist. To rule out contamination, the twin experiments were replicated at different times with different library preparation protocols. What the authors observed across the whole study: Fewer insertions were carried by abundant cord blood beta clonotypes; a weaker similar trend was observed in young adult naive repertoires, while no such trend was observed in memory repertoires. Invariant T cells such as MAIT and iNKT could partly confound zero-insertion analyses, though diverse VJ usage argued against this for most clonotypes. The excess sharing between twins in beta out-of-frame sequences was weaker because fewer shared sequences reduced the signal-to-noise ratio. Compared with coincidental sharing between unrelated individuals, out-of-frame TCR alpha sequences shared between twins showed an excess of sequences with low generation probability. Because the same donors could not be followed over many years, the conclusions relied on cross-sectional statistical analysis. Out-of-frame TCR alpha sharing in monozygotic twins was systematically underestimated by recombination models, whereas sharing between unrelated individuals was in agreement with the recombination models.

A remark on this clonotype: The target of this receptor is not known. Qualities for individual bases were not recorded, and no much larger clone is one base off.

The protocol used for the library was 5' RACE. Sequencing relied on an Illumina HiSeq 2000. Template switching added a universal primer binding site, and the final cDNA carried a unique molecular identifier that allowed TCR cDNA molecules to be counted accurately. Specific primers in the conserved constant-segment region were used to synthesize first-strand cDNA for TCR alpha and beta chains. To control for contamination, every cDNA library was double barcoded, receiving both a SMART-Mk sample barcode and Illumina barcodes. TruSeq adapter sequences, together with Illumina sample barcodes, were added in two successive PCR steps. The TCR alpha and beta cDNA libraries were sequenced on the Illumina HiSeq platform using custom primers. The authors' analysis ran thus. Unique molecular identifiers were extracted from raw reads with MiGEC, and CDR3 positions were determined with MiXCR. For each individual, recombination models were inferred using an EM algorithm with the repgenHMM and IGoR tools. The tcR package in R was used for shared clonotype analysis, with sharing normalized by the product of cloneset sizes. To study raw recombination free of thymic and clonal selection effects, out-of-frame nonproductive sequences were analyzed. TCRdb reworked the public reads: Q25 trimming with fastp, MiXCR clone assembly, productive beta chains retained. Each entry merges the rows of one CDR3 protein and shows their most common DNA and genes. These V and J calls derive from TCRdb rather than the authors' analysis. In all, the sample holds 450,000 to 650,000 distinct CDR3 sequences, and roughly 15% of those were seen once. Roughly 0.4% of the sample goes to the ten largest clones.

V is cut back by 6 bases and J by 3 bases, with 8 bases in the junction unmatched. The CDR3 sequence holds 14 residues, the cysteine and phenylalanine included. Left in the record is the CDR3 DNA by itself, 42 bases read in frame from the first base. CDR1 DFQATT and CDR2 SNEGSKA were looked up in the germline V gene (reference sequence). Every donor was a healthy Caucasian. Three pairs of female monozygotic twins, all aged roughly 18 to 29 years, made up the twin cohort. CD4+ and CD8+ T cell populations were isolated with positive isolation kits from Invitrogen. These data were also reused for a study on yellow fever vaccine responses in identical twins. Drawing on the second study: The T cell response to vaccination in identical twins was reported by the authors to appear partly convergent and partly personalized. The study precisely tracked vaccine-responding T cell clones in identical twins.

The source of this sequence is a woman between 18 and 29 years old in good health. The receptor chain draws on TRBV20-1 and TRBJ1-1, with 9 bases aligning to TRBD1. Material for sequencing was CD4+ T cells sorted from blood. For the CDR3, the sequence is CSAKTGGRDTEAFF. The base sequence is TGCAGTGCAAAGACAGGGGGTAGGGACACTGAAGCTTTCTTT.